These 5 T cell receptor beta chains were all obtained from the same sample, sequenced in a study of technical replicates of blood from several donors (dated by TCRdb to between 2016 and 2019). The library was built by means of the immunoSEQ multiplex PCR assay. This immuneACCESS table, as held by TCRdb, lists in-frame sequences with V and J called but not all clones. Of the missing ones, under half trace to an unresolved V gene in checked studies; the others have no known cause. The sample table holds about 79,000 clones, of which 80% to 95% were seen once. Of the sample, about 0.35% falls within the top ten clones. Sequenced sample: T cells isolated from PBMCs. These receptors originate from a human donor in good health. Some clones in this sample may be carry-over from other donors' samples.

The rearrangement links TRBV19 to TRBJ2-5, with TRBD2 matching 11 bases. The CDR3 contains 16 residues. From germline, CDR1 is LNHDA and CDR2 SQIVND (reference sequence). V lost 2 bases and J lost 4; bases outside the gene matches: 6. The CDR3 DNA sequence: TGTGCCAGTAGTATAATAGCGGGAGGGGGAGGAGAGACCCAGTACTTC. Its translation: CASSIIAGGGGETQYF.

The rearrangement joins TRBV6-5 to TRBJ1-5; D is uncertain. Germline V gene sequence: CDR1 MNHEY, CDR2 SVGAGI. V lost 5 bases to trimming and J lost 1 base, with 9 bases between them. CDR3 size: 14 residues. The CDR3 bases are TGTGCCAGCAGTGAGGTCCCAAGCAATCAGCCCCAGCATTTT. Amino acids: CASSEVPSNQPQHF.

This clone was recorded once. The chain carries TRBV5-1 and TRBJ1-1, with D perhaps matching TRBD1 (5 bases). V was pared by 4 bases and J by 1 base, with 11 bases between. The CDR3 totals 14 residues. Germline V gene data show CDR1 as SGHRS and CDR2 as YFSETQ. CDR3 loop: CASSPETGNTEAFF. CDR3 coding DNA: TGCGCCAGCAGCCCGGAAACAGGGAACACTGAAGCTTTCTTT.

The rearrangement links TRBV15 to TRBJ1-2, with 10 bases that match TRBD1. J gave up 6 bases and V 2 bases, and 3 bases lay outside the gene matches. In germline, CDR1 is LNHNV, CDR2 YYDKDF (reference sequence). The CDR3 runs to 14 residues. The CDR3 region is CATSRTGTGDGYTF. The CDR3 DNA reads TGTGCCACCAGCAGAACCGGGACAGGGGATGGCTACACCTTC.

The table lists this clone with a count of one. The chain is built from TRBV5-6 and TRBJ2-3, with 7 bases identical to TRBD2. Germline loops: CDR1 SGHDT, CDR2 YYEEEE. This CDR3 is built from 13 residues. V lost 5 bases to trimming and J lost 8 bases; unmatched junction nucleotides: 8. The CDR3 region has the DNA TGTGCCAGCAGGGAGGCGGGAGAGGGTACGCAGTATTTT. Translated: CASREAGEGTQYF.